This TCR beta chain was profiled in a study of cytomegalovirus exposure and HLA in healthy donors. The study, taken as a whole, reports: Equally common other TCR beta chains were less clonally expanded than HLA-associated ones, a later analysis found.

As for this clone: The target antigen is unknown.

The study ran its PCR with 60 Vbeta and 13 Jbeta primers. Here immunoSEQ multiplex PCR was the method, and the copy in TCRdb shows in-frame clones only, minus some. The sample holds about 200,000 clones, around 79% seen once. The CDR3 length is 16 residues. CDR1 and CDR2 from the germline V gene are SGDLS and YYNGEE. Germline trimming cut 2 bases from V and 4 bases from J; bases unmatched to any gene: 11. The sample was PBMCs. The origin of this receptor is a male donor in good health and CMV-seronegative. This rearrangement joins TRBV9 to TRBJ1-1; the match to TRBD1 covers 7 bases. For the CDR3, the DNA is TGTGCCAGCAGCGTTCACCCGACAGGGTTAGGCACTGAAGCTTTCTTT. It translates to CASSVHPTGLGTEAFF.